Below, one T cell receptor (beta chain) is given with its context. Its antigen is still unknown. Extraction and reverse transcription of RNA yielded cDNA as the sequencing template. The repertoire was sequenced with immunoSEQ multiplex PCR; TCRdb's copy has only in-frame clones and lacks some. The sample has roughly 120,000 clones; around three fifths are singletons. This sample stems from a study of CD8+ T cells in alopecia areata. This CDR3 has 14 residues. From germline, CDR1 is SQVTM and CDR2 ANQGSEA. The V end lost 3 bases, the J end lost 3 bases, and 12 bases lay between the germline ends. Findings and limits, study-wide: The presence of one nonresponder keeps the tie between baseline CD8+ expansion and response uncertain. Tofacitinib delivered significant drops in scalp clonality and in expanded CD8+ clones among the top 100. With tofacitinib ongoing, many expanded lesional clones persisted in both scalp and blood.

Treatment here: oral pan-JAK inhibitor, 5-10 mg twice daily. Lesional scalp punch biopsies and peripheral blood were collected from alopecia areata patients. The chain employs TRBV29-1 and TRBJ2-1; D gene unclear. This sequence was found in a human donor with alopecia areata. The sequencing here drew on CD8+ T cells sorted from blood, taken at week 24, from a patient treated with tofacitinib. CDR3 DNA: TGCAGCGTTGATTCCGATAGGGACTACAATGAGCAGTTCTTC. This codes for CSVDSDRDYNEQFF.